Sequencing of this T cell receptor beta chain was carried out in a study of blood T cell repertoires in COVID-19. Overall study: The United States, Italy and Spain were the sources of the acute and convalescent COVID-19 samples. Sources were T cells, B-cell-depleted T cells, or PBMCs; the material itself was cDNA or gDNA.

The CDR3 extends over 16 amino acids. V shed 0 bases and J 3 bases; nucleotides not matched to a gene: 6. Germline V gene data show CDR1 as SGHDN and CDR2 as FVKESK. Authors' data handling: Cell counts per sample came from amplifying reference gene primers. Measured with immunoSEQ multiplex PCR; TCRdb has only the in-frame clones, and not every one. That table is the source of V, J and clone size, and D and trimming were worked out from the DNA. The data hold about 120,000 clones, with around 81% observed a single time. Sequencing was done on a sample of peripheral blood. This sequence was found in a man between 70 and 80 years old with acute or convalescent COVID-19. The genes are TRBV14 and TRBJ1-1; 8 bases are a match to TRBD1. The CDR3 reads CASSQDLGQGDTEAFF. CDR3 nucleotide sequence: TGTGCCAGCAGCCAAGATTTAGGACAGGGTGACACTGAAGCTTTCTTT. The entire variable domain, with the rest obtained from reference TRBV14 and TRBJ1-1, is as follows: EAGVTQFPSHSVIEKGQTVTLRCDPISGHDNLYWYRRVMGKEIKFLLHFVKESKQDESGMPNNRFLAERTGGTYSTLKVQPAELEDSGVYFCASSQDLGQGDTEAFFGQGTRLTVV.